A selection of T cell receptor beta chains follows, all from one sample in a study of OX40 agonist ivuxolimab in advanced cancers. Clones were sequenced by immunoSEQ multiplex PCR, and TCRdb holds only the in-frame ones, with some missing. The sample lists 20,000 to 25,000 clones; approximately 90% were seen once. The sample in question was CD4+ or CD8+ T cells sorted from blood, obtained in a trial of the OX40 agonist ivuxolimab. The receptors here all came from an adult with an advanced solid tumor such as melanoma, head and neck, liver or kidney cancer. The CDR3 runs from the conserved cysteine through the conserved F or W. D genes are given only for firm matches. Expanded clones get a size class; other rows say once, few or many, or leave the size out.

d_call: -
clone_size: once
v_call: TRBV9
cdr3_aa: CASSVDTGSGYTF

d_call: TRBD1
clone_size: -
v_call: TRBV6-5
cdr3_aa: CASSYGTGRDEQYF

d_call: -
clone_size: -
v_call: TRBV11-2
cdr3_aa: CASRHPGRADTQYF

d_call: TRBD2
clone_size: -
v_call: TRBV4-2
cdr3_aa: CASSQEGSGGGADTQYF

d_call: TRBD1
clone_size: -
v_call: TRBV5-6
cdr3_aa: CASSLRDRGVGWTGELFF

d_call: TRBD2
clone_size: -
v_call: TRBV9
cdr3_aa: CASSVGGLGADEQYF

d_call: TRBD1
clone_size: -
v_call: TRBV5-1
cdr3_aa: CASSQQPPGQGLFPEAFF

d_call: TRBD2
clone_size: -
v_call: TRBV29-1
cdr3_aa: CSALAGGPYNEQFF

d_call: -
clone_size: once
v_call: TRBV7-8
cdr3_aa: CASSPRTTSSYNEQFF

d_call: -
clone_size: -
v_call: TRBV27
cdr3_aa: CATSPGPKNIQYF

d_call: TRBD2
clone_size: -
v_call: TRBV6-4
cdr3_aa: CASSGGATDTQYF

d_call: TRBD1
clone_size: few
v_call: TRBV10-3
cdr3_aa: CAISGTGNWRTEAFF

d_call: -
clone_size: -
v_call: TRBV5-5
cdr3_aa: CASSTDLNYGYTF

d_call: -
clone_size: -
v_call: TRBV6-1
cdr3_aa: CASSPNGFRSYEQYF

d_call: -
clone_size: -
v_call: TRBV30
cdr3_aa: CAWTAGLREKLFF

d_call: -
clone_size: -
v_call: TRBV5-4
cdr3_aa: CASSSFHNEQFF

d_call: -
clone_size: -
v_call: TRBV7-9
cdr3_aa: CASSDESVPYGYTF

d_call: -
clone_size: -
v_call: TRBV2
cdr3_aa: CASSEGHLNTEAFF

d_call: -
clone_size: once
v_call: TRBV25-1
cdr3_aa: CASSTGTHNGYTF

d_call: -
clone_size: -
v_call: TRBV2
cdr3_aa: CASSFGQWGQETQYF

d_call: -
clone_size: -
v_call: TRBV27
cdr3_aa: CASSRTSREQFF

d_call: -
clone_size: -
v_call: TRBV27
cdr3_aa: CASSARSTDTQYF

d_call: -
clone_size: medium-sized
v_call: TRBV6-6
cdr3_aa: CASSVEPFF

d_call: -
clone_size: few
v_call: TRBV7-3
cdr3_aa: CASRANTGELFF

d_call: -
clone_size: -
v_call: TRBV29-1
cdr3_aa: CSVGELWGYTF

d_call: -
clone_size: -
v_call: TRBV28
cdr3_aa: CASSPLTEQYF

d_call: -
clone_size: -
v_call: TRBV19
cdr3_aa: CASSSTIVGTTEQFF

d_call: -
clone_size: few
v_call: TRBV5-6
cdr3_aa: CASSLGSLGPQHF

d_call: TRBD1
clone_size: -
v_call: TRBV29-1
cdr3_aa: CSADREGDYGYTF

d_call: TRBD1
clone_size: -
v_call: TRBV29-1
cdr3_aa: CSVRAGQRYGYTF

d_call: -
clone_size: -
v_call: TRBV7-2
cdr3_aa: CASSLWGASGYNEQFF

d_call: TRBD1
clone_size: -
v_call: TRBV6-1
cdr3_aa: CASSEWVRGAYGYTF

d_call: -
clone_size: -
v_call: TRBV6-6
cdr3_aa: CASSYFGPSTDTQYF

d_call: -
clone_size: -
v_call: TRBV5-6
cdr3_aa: CASSYTYNEQFF

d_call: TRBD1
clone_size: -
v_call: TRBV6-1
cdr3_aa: CASSSPTGGEGYTF

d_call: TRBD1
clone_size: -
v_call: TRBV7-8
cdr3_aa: CASSSDRGYEQYF

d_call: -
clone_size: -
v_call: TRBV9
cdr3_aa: CASSGDETPENTIYF

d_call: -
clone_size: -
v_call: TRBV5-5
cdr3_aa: CASSLTHAEQYF

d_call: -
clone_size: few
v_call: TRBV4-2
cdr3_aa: CASRARPEGHLYEQYF

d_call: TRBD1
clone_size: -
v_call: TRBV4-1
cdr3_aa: CASSPGQGYNEQFF

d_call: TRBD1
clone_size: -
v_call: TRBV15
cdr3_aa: CATSRRQGSNYGYTF

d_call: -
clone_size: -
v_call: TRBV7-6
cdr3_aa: CASSPRTPGVRFYEQYF

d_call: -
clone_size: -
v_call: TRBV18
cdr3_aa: CASSPGEGYEQYF

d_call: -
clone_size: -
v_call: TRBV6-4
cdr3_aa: CATQATLQETQYF

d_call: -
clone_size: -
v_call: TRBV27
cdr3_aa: CASSLSPTMDEQYF